Reported below is one T cell receptor (beta chain). Its antigen is unknown. People who had autoimmune disease history or systemic immunosuppression were excluded. The CDR3 runs 15 residues. Per the germline V gene, CDR1 is LNHNV and CDR2 is YYDKDF (reference sequence). Trimming removed 0 bases from V and 5 bases from J; junction bases left unmatched: 6. Here immunoSEQ multiplex PCR was the method, and the copy in TCRdb shows in-frame clones only, minus some. The repertoire holds approximately 60,000 clones, with more than 75% as singletons. These data belong to a study of OX40 agonist ivuxolimab in advanced cancers. On the study more broadly: A history of anti-PD-1, anti-PD-L1 or anti-CTLA-4 therapy was acceptable, and approximately 39% had some. Study findings and constraints: Averaging showed that CD8+ T cells had more expanded clones than CD4+ did. Individuals who were partial responders at 0.1-3.0 mg/kg had clonal expansion that ranked among the lowest.

The chain employs TRBV15 and TRBJ1-2, with TRBD1 identical over 7 bases. This clonotype was sampled from an adult with an advanced solid tumor such as melanoma, head and neck, liver or kidney cancer. The specimen was CD4+ or CD8+ T cells sorted from blood, collected in a trial of the OX40 agonist ivuxolimab. The CDR3 bases are TGTGCCACCAGCAGAGATCCAGGGGGGACTTATGGCTACACCTTC. It codes for CATSRDPGGTYGYTF.